This T cell receptor beta chain is drawn from a study of T-cell reconstitution after alpha-beta-depleted transplantation in children. Study-wide results and limits: Hyperexpanded clones declined; after one year, newly produced T cells mostly supplied diversity.

The germline V gene encodes CDR1 ENHRY and CDR2 SYGVKD. The CDR3 is 16 residues long. The junction had 12 bases not matched to a gene; V was cut back by 6 bases and J by 5 bases. Concerning this clonotype: The antigen is unknown.

Preparation of the TCRbeta library used unique molecular identifiers. MiXCR, applied by TCRdb to the PCR reads, yields one record per CDR3 protein. The profile covers about 98,000 distinct CDR3 sequences, with less than 25% appearing a single time and around a fifth taken by the ten largest. The source was PBMCs, collected before TCRalphabeta/CD19-depleted stem cell transplant. The clonotype originates from a boy between 2 and 10 years old with acute lymphoblastic leukemia, due to receive a stem cell transplant. The chain has TRBV10-3 and TRBJ2-3, with 9 bases fitting TRBD1. Here the CDR3 reads CAIRVSPGQGLDTQYF. The DNA for the CDR3 is TGTGCCATCAGGGTATCTCCGGGACAGGGTCTAGATACGCAGTATTTT.